This TCR beta chain was sequenced in a study of T cells in Graves' hyperthyroidism and ophthalmopathy. Amplified regions were TCR beta CDR3 sequences from RNA transcripts. First-round RT-PCR targeting the TCR CDR3 was performed with the HTBI primer set. TCRdb fed the multiplex PCR reads into MiXCR, producing one record per CDR3 protein. The profile covers 350,000 or so distinct CDR3 sequences, with roughly 18% appearing a single time and about 16% taken by the ten largest. Details on this clonotype: As yet, its antigen is unknown.

V was clipped by 1 base and J by 4 bases, with 13 bases between them. The CDR3 consists of 15 residues. Germline V gives CDR1 MNHNS, CDR2 SASEGT. Study results and limitations: Ophthalmopathy was separated from stable hyperthyroidism by a 13 V-J model. Peripheral blood also featured most of the thyroid clonotypes expanded above 0.001.

Enrolled ophthalmopathy patients presented with a Clinical Activity Score of at least 3, a NOSPECS grade of at least 4, and disease duration under 3 months. Clinicians diagnosed patients from clinical symptoms, serum thyroxine and TRAb, thyroid ultrasound and orbital computed tomography. This receptor was identified in a woman aged 40 to 50 with Graves' ophthalmopathy. The rearrangement uses TRBV6-1 and TRBJ1-1; D might be TRBD1 (6 bases). Sequenced material: blood. The CDR3 nucleotides read TGTGCCAGCAGTGAAGTGACAGGCAGAGGCACTGAAGCTTTCTTT. Translating gives CASSEVTGRGTEAFF.